The 32 T cell receptor beta chains presented below share a single source sample, sequenced in a study of spatial heterogeneity in lung cancer. The time point is: blood at routine non-recurrence follow-up after resection. TCRdb processed the 5' RACE reads anew with MiXCR; each CDR3 protein has one entry. In the table there are roughly 38,000 distinct CDR3 sequences, roughly 10% of which are singletons. The material sequenced was PBMCs, taken at follow-up. These receptors were taken from a female donor with early-stage non-small cell lung cancer.

In this sample, this clonotype turned up a few times. The chain links TRBV30 to TRBJ2-2, with a possible D match to TRBD1 (6 bases). The germline V gene has CDR1 GTSNPN and CDR2 SVGIG (reference sequence). Trimming shortened V by 5 bases and J by 0 bases, and 13 bases separated the two germline ends. This CDR3 has 15 amino acids. Here the CDR3 DNA reads TGTGCCTGGGAAACGGGACACCCGAACACCGGGGAGCTGTTTTTT. It translates to CAWETGHPNTGELFF.

This clonotype was observed at least ten times. The J gene is TRBJ1-2, the V gene TRBV20-1; D not certain. Germline CDR1 and CDR2: DFQATT and SNEGSKA (reference sequence). V was pared by 0 bases and J by 2 bases, with 10 bases between. The CDR3 runs to 14 residues. This CDR3 reads CSARDLKQNYGYTF. In DNA form, the CDR3 reads TGCAGTGCTAGAGATCTAAAACAGAACTATGGCTACACCTTC.

This clonotype was observed at least ten times. The chain links TRBV6-5 to TRBJ2-2; 7 bases line up with TRBD1. Trimming took 5 bases from V and 8 from J; bases not matched to a gene: 5. The CDR3 has 13 residues. The germline CDR1 and CDR2 sequences are MNHEY and SVGAGI. CDR3 sequence reads: CASSIGQAGELFF. Written as DNA, the CDR3 is TGTGCCAGCAGTATCGGACAGGCTGGGGAGCTGTTTTTT.

The V call is TRBV5-6, the J call TRBJ2-3; perhaps TRBD1 as D (5 bases). Germline values: CDR1 SGHDT, CDR2 YYEEEE. The CDR3 consists of 17 residues. V lost 4 bases, J lost 2 bases, and 20 bases lay in between. CDR3 amino acids: CASSPPQGLAHTDTQYF. In nucleotides, the CDR3 is TGTGCCAGCAGCCCCCCGCAGGGATTGGCACACACAGATACGCAGTATTTT.

Judged by abundance, this clonotype is medium-sized (0.01 to 0.1%). The chain carries TRBV5-4 and TRBJ2-3; 9 nucleotides align to TRBD2. V shed 3 bases and J 1 base; nucleotides not matched to a gene: 9. The CDR3 length is 17 residues. In germline, CDR1 is SGHNT, CDR2 YYREEE (reference sequence). The CDR3, as DNA: TGTGCCAGCAGCTCGAAATGGACTAGCGAGGGCACAGATACGCAGTATTTT. Its protein is CASSSKWTSEGTDTQYF.

The table lists this clonotype with many counts. CDR3 DNA sequence: TGCAGCGTTGTCGACAGGAGTTCAGAGACCCAGTACTTC. Its protein product is CSVVDRSSETQYF. The V call is TRBV29-1, the J call TRBJ2-5; D might be TRBD1 (6 bases). The germline gives CDR1 SQVTM, CDR2 ANQGSEA. This CDR3 is 13 amino acids long. Trimming removed 4 bases at V and 4 bases at J, with 13 bases between.

This clonotype was observed a handful of times. The gene calls are TRBV12-3 or TRBV12-4 and TRBJ1-4; D ambiguous. With 3 bases removed from V and 5 bases from J, the gap between germline ends came to 10 bases. This CDR3 region has 14 residues. The CDR3 DNA is TGTGCCAGCAGTTTTGGACGGCGAAATGAAAAACTGTTTTTT. Protein: CASSFGRRNEKLFF.

The chain employs TRBV10-3 and TRBJ2-6; D assignment may be TRBD1 or TRBD2 (5 bases each). V shed 3 bases and J shed 0 bases, with 15 bases lying between them. The germline CDR1 and CDR2 sequences are ENHRY and SYGVKD. The CDR3 length is 18 residues. This chain's CDR3 is CAISDPRVRDSGANVLTF. As DNA, the CDR3 is TGTGCCATCAGTGACCCCAGGGTCCGGGACTCTGGGGCCAACGTCCTGACTTTC.

At least ten counts were recorded for this clonotype. CDR3 sequence reads: CAISNYGYTF. The CDR3 nucleotides read TGTGCAATATCTAACTATGGCTACACCTTC. The V and J genes are TRBV28 and TRBJ1-2, with no clear D. In germline, CDR1 is MDHEN, CDR2 SYDVKM. There are 10 residues in the CDR3.

The V and J genes are TRBV19 and TRBJ1-1; D not resolved. CDR1 LNHDA and CDR2 SQIVND come from the germline V gene (reference sequence). This CDR3 region has 13 residues. The germline V and J ends were trimmed by 9 bases and 1 base, with 12 bases remaining between them. Here the CDR3 reads CASITAANTEAFF. CDR3 DNA sequence: TGTGCCAGCATTACGGCGGCGAACACTGAAGCTTTCTTT.

This clonotype rates as medium-sized (0.01 to 0.1%). V gene TRBV18 combines with J gene TRBJ2-7; 7 bases map to TRBD2. Per germline, CDR1 KGHSH and CDR2 LQKENI. Germline trimming cut 2 bases from V and 0 bases from J; bases unmatched to any gene: 4. The CDR3 has 15 amino acids. CDR3 protein: CASSPSGESSYEQYF. The CDR3 nucleotides are TGTGCCAGCTCACCAAGCGGGGAATCCTCCTACGAGCAGTACTTC.

This rearrangement joins TRBV12-3 or TRBV12-4 to TRBJ1-1, with 8 bases that match TRBD1. The ends lost 1 base at V and 3 bases at J; junction bases unmatched: 13. The CDR3 has 18 amino acids. In DNA, the CDR3 is TGTGCCAGCAGTTTAGGCCGACAGGGGCTAAAGGTGGACACTGAAGCTTTCTTT. Protein: CASSLGRQGLKVDTEAFF.

This clonotype has a count of ten or more. The chain is built from TRBV4-3 and TRBJ2-3, with 11 bases fitting TRBD2. From germline, CDR1 is LGHNA and CDR2 YSLEER. This CDR3 has 17 residues. The ends lost 4 bases at V and 6 bases at J; junction bases unmatched: 12. CDR3 sequence (DNA): TGCGCCAGCAGCCGGGAACCGGCTAGCGGGGGGCCGGATACGCAGTATTTT. Amino acids: CASSREPASGGPDTQYF.

This clonotype was seen only a few times. The chain joins TRBV7-9 to TRBJ2-7; 12 positions match TRBD1. CDR1 SEHNR and CDR2 FQNEAQ come from the germline V gene (reference sequence). The junction had 8 bases not matched to a gene; V was cut back by 5 bases and J by 6 bases. This CDR3 has 15 amino acids. Here the CDR3 reads CASSGPGQGAGEQYF. The DNA of the CDR3 is TGTGCCAGCAGCGGACCGGGACAGGGGGCGGGCGAGCAGTACTTC.

This clonotype was seen more than once but under ten times. The V and J genes are TRBV20-1 and TRBJ2-3; unclear D gene. Germline V gene data show CDR1 as DFQATT and CDR2 as SNEGSKA (reference sequence). Trimming pared 4 bases from V and 1 base from J, leaving 9 bases between. The CDR3 has 13 residues. In nucleotides, the CDR3 is TGCAGTGCTAACCCGGGCCGCACAGATACGCAGTATTTT. This sequence encodes CSANPGRTDTQYF.

The rearrangement joins TRBV28 to TRBJ2-3; D tentatively fits TRBD1 or TRBD2 (6 bases each). With 5 bases removed from V and 1 base from J, the gap between germline ends came to 16 bases. Germline V gene data show CDR1 as MDHEN and CDR2 as SYDVKM. This CDR3 comprises 16 residues. The CDR3 nucleotides read TGTGCCAGCAGTGCCCCAGGGGACTTAGGCACAGATACGCAGTATTTT. This encodes CASSAPGDLGTDTQYF.

The V gene is TRBV28, the J gene TRBJ2-7; 8 bases align to TRBD1. The CDR3 is made up of 13 amino acids. The V segment lost 6 bases and the J segment 5 bases; nucleotides outside the gene matches: 6. CDR1 and CDR2 (germline): MDHEN, SYDVKM. Here the CDR3 reads CASREGTGHEQYF. CDR3 DNA sequence: TGTGCCAGCAGAGAAGGGACAGGTCACGAGCAGTACTTC.

This clonotype has a handful of counts. The V call is TRBV20-1, the J call TRBJ1-2; a weak D match, TRBD1 (6 bases). The CDR3 extends over 13 amino acids. Trimming stripped 1 base from V and 4 bases from J, with 10 bases between. From germline, CDR1 is DFQATT and CDR2 SNEGSKA (reference sequence). The CDR3 nucleotides read TGCAGTGCTAGAGTTACAGGGAGCTATGGCTACACCTTC. Protein product: CSARVTGSYGYTF.

This clonotype has at least ten counts. J is TRBJ2-7 and V is TRBV29-1, with 9 bases matching TRBD2. Per the germline V gene, CDR1 is SQVTM and CDR2 is ANQGSEA. The CDR3 covers 13 residues. V lost 4 bases to trimming and J lost 6 bases; unmatched junction nucleotides: 7. CDR3 nucleotides: TGCAGCGTTGCGTCTAGCGGGGCTCGCGAGCAGTACTTC. Translating it yields CSVASSGAREQYF.

At least ten counts were recorded for this clonotype. V usage is TRBV20-1 and J usage is TRBJ2-6; TRBD2 might be the D (5 bases). The CDR3 is made up of 14 amino acids. Trimming pared 3 bases from V and 2 bases from J, leaving 8 bases between. Germline lookup yields CDR1 DFQATT and CDR2 SNEGSKA (reference sequence). The CDR3 loop reads CSARNGAGANVLTF. CDR3 sequence (DNA): TGCAGTGCTAGGAACGGGGCTGGGGCCAACGTCCTGACTTTC.

There are a few counts of this clonotype. V and J are TRBV7-3 and TRBJ2-2, with D perhaps TRBD1 (5 bases). CDR1 is SGHTA, CDR2 FQGTGA, per germline. The CDR3 consists of 17 residues. Trimming took 2 bases from V and 3 from J, leaving 16 bases between them. This CDR3 is CASSLRPSVGHTGELFF. The CDR3 coding sequence is TGTGCCAGCAGCTTACGCCCGAGCGTGGGGCACACCGGGGAGCTGTTTTTT.

In its sample, this clonotype ranks as medium-sized (0.01 to 0.1%). The rearrangement uses TRBV10-3 and TRBJ1-1; D is perhaps TRBD1 (6 bases). The CDR3 length is 14 residues. Deletions cut 7 bases from V and 1 base from J, with 13 bases between. Germline assignment: CDR1 ENHRY and CDR2 SYGVKD. The CDR3 region is CAIMVGRGNTEAFF. CDR3 DNA sequence: TGTGCCATCATGGTAGGCAGGGGGAACACTGAAGCTTTCTTT.

This CDR3 is CASSPGQFQETQYF. CDR3 sequence (DNA): TGTGCCAGCAGCCCCGGACAGTTCCAAGAGACCCAGTACTTC. The chain carries TRBV5-6 and TRBJ2-5, with D possibly matching TRBD1 (6 bases). The V and J ends lost 4 bases and 1 base respectively, with 11 bases between them. Germline V gene data show CDR1 as SGHDT and CDR2 as YYEEEE. The CDR3 is 14 residues long.

The gene calls are TRBV30 and TRBJ2-1; D is unresolved. Germline CDR1 GTSNPN, CDR2 SVGIG (reference sequence). Between the trimmed V and J ends, which lost 0 bases and 7 bases, there was a span of 10 bases. This CDR3 has 13 residues. CDR3 sequence reads: CAWSVPAANEQFF. As DNA, the CDR3 is TGTGCCTGGAGTGTCCCGGCGGCAAATGAGCAGTTCTTC. The full variable domain, rest sourced from reference TRBV30 and TRBJ2-1, is SQTIHQWPATLVQPVGSPLSLECTVEGTSNPNLYWYRQAAGRGLQLLFYSVGIGQISSEVPQNLSASRPQDRQFILSSKKLLLSDSGFYLCAWSVPAANEQFFGPGTRLTVL.

This clonotype came up many times. This chain links TRBV7-9 with TRBJ2-3; 7 bases are a match to TRBD2. Germline trimming cut 3 bases from V and 7 bases from J; bases unmatched to any gene: 13. The CDR3 runs to 16 residues. Germline CDR1 SEHNR, CDR2 FQNEAQ (reference sequence). CDR3 DNA sequence: TGTGCCAGCAGCTTTGGACTAGTGATAGAGTCACATACGCAGTATTTT. Translating gives CASSFGLVIESHTQYF.

The chain uses TRBV28 and TRBJ2-3; no reliable D call. This CDR3 is built from 12 residues. Germline CDR1 MDHEN, CDR2 SYDVKM. V was shortened by 7 bases and J by 0 bases, with 5 bases between the two germline ends. The CDR3 coding sequence is TGTGCCAGCAAGTCCAGCACAGATACGCAGTATTTT. Translating it yields CASKSSTDTQYF.

This sequence joins TRBV20-1 and TRBJ2-1; 7 bases are a match to TRBD1. J was trimmed by 4 bases and V by 6 bases; bases with no gene match: 6. The CDR3 spans 13 residues. The germline CDR1 and CDR2 sequences are DFQATT and SNEGSKA (reference sequence). The CDR3 nucleotides read TGCAGTGCCCGGGACAGTAGATACAATGAGCAGTTCTTC. It yields the protein CSARDSRYNEQFF.

This clonotype was observed a few times. The chain joins TRBV7-9 to TRBJ1-4; 8 bases agree with TRBD1. In germline, CDR1 is SEHNR, CDR2 FQNEAQ (reference sequence). The CDR3 contains 15 residues. V shed 5 bases and J 15 bases; nucleotides not matched to a gene: 17. The CDR3 sequence: CASSPPGAGGIGMFF. In DNA form, the CDR3 reads TGTGCCAGCAGCCCCCCTGGGGCAGGGGGCATCGGAATGTTTTTT.

The rearrangement uses TRBV19 and TRBJ1-2; perhaps TRBD1 as D (5 bases). Per germline, CDR1 LNHDA and CDR2 SQIVND (reference sequence). The CDR3 is 12 residues long. Trimming shortened V by 8 bases and J by 8 bases, and 15 bases separated the two germline ends. The CDR3 is CASAKGPEGYTF. DNA of the CDR3: TGTGCCAGTGCCAAGGGACCGGAGGGCTACACCTTC.

The table lists this clonotype with a few counts. The chain recombines TRBV5-1 with TRBJ2-7; D might be TRBD1 (5 bases). Between the trimmed V and J ends, which lost 0 bases and 4 bases, there was a span of 14 bases. CDR1 SGHRS and CDR2 YFSETQ come from the germline V gene. The CDR3 is 15 residues long. CDR3 sequence: CASSLGVGAVYEQYF. CDR3 nucleotide sequence: TGCGCCAGCAGCTTGGGGGTAGGGGCGGTGTACGAGCAGTACTTC.

CDR3 in DNA: TGTGCCACCAGTGAAGGATCCTTCAATCAGCCCCAGCATTTT. This gives the protein CATSEGSFNQPQHF. This chain uses TRBV24-1 with TRBJ1-5; D unresolved. The CDR3 extends over 14 amino acids. Germline V gives CDR1 KGHDR, CDR2 SFDVKD. The germline V and J ends were trimmed by 4 bases and 3 bases, with 9 bases remaining between them.

V is TRBV19 and J is TRBJ2-3; 10 nucleotides agree with TRBD2. The CDR3 has 16 residues. The V gene's germline CDR1 is LNHDA and CDR2 SQIVND (reference sequence). J gave up 4 bases and V 5 bases, and 9 bases lay outside the gene matches. Written as DNA, the CDR3 is TGTGCCAGTAGTGCCATGACTAGCGGGCGAGCAGATACGCAGTATTTT. Protein product: CASSAMTSGRADTQYF.